These 13 T cell receptor beta chains came from one sample sequenced in a study of blood T cell repertoires in COVID-19. Generated by immunoSEQ multiplex PCR, the TCRdb table keeps only in-frame clones and is missing some. The sample consists of more than 150,000 clones, 94% of them appearing once. The specimen sequenced was peripheral blood. Receptors were obtained from a man aged 25-45 years with COVID-19, enrolled during active disease.

V and J are TRBV18 and TRBJ2-5; the D is unclear. The CDR3 length is 13 residues. From germline, CDR1 is KGHSH and CDR2 LQKENI. V lost 1 base, J lost 3 bases, and 6 bases lay in between. CDR3 loop: CASSPLPKETQYF. The CDR3 DNA is TGTGCCAGCTCACCACTCCCTAAAGAGACCCAGTACTTC.

V and J are TRBV5-4 and TRBJ2-2; a weak D match, TRBD2 (6 bases). Germline V gene data show CDR1 as SGHNT and CDR2 as YYREEE (reference sequence). There are 15 residues in the CDR3. V was pared by 3 bases and J by 3 bases, with 12 bases between. CDR3 in amino acids: CASSSRGGYTGELFF. DNA for the CDR3: TGTGCCAGCAGCTCCCGGGGAGGATACACCGGGGAGCTGTTTTTT.

The rearrangement links TRBV7-2 to TRBJ1-5, with 8 bases lining up with TRBD1. With V trimmed by 5 bases and J by 4 bases, 4 bases remained unmatched. Looked up from germline, CDR1 is SGHTA and CDR2 is FQGNSA. CDR3 size: 14 residues. CDR3 DNA sequence: TGTGCCAGCAGCCAGGACAGGGTGAATCAGCCCCAGCATTTT. Its translation is CASSQDRVNQPQHF.

The rearrangement uses TRBV6-2 or TRBV6-3 and TRBJ1-6; 9 bases map to TRBD1. The CDR3 has 18 residues. J was trimmed by 0 bases and V by 6 bases; bases with no gene match: 9. Germline V gene lookup returns CDR1 MNHEY and CDR2 SVGEGT. CDR3: CASSRTGTGSSYNSPLHF. CDR3 DNA sequence: TGTGCCAGCAGCCGGACCGGGACAGGGAGCTCCTATAATTCACCCCTCCACTTT.

The V call is TRBV5-1, the J call TRBJ1-2; D ambiguous. Germline V gene sequence: CDR1 SGHRS, CDR2 YFSETQ. With 4 bases removed from V and 5 bases from J, the gap between germline ends came to 12 bases. The CDR3 runs 13 residues. The chain's CDR3 is CASSPNTGYGYTF. For the CDR3, the DNA is TGCGCCAGCAGCCCTAATACGGGGTATGGCTACACCTTC.

The chain employs TRBV5-1 and TRBJ2-2; a possible D gene is TRBD1 (5 bases). Trimming stripped 4 bases from V and 1 base from J, with 14 bases between. The CDR3 contains 16 residues. Germline CDR1 reads SGHRS; CDR2 reads YFSETQ. CDR3 sequence: CASSGTGSLNTGELFF. The CDR3 bases are TGCGCCAGCAGCGGAACAGGCTCCCTGAACACCGGGGAGCTGTTTTTT.

The gene calls are TRBV9 and TRBJ1-1; D unresolved. Germline CDR1 and CDR2: SGDLS and YYNGEE. V lost 0 bases and J 5 bases, leaving 11 bases between the germline ends. The CDR3 is made up of 14 amino acids. The CDR3 DNA follows: TGTGCCAGCAGCGTAGCTCCAGGAGGAACTGAAGCTTTCTTT. Translation gives CASSVAPGGTEAFF. Using reference TRBV9 and TRBJ1-1 for the parts outside the CDR3, the full variable domain is DSGVTQTPKHLITATGQRVTLRCSPRSGDLSVYWYQQSLDQGLQFLIQYYNGEERAKGNILERFSAQQFPDLHSELNLSSLELGDSALYFCASSVAPGGTEAFFGQGTRLTVV.

CDR3 sequence (DNA): TGCGCCAGCAGCAGGACAGCCAGCTCCTACGAGCAGTACTTC. The encoded protein is CASSRTASSYEQYF. The chain links TRBV5-1 to TRBJ2-7; tentatively, D is TRBD1 (6 bases). Trimming shortened V by 4 bases and J by 0 bases, and 11 bases separated the two germline ends. There are 14 residues in the CDR3. Germline V lookup: CDR1 SGHRS, CDR2 YFSETQ.

This chain joins TRBV6-1 and TRBJ1-2, with D possibly matching TRBD1 (6 bases). The CDR3 loop spans 15 amino acids. Trimming stripped 2 bases from V and 6 bases from J, with 16 bases between. Germline assignment: CDR1 MNHNS and CDR2 SASEGT. The CDR3 sequence is CASSERPGRGDGYTF. The CDR3 region has the DNA TGTGCCAGCAGTGAACGACCGGGGAGGGGGGATGGCTACACCTTC.

This clone has more than one count but fewer than ten. CDR3 region: CAIRAGTGKDGYTF. In DNA, the CDR3 is TGTGCCATCAGGGCCGGGACAGGGAAAGACGGCTACACCTTC. The rearrangement joins TRBV10-3 to TRBJ1-2; 9 positions agree with TRBD1. This CDR3 is built from 14 residues. The junction had 10 bases not matched to a gene; V was cut back by 6 bases and J by 8 bases. Germline CDR1 reads ENHRY; CDR2 reads SYGVKD.

This chain links TRBV5-6 with TRBJ2-5; possible D gene TRBD1, 5 bases. Trimming left V 4 bases short and J 5 bases short, with 18 bases between. The germline V gene has CDR1 SGHDT and CDR2 YYEEEE. This CDR3 spans 15 amino acids. CDR3 DNA sequence: TGTGCCAGCAGCCCCGAAGACAGTTTCTCGGAGACCCAGTACTTC. Translated: CASSPEDSFSETQYF.

Concerning this clone: Other DNA sequences within the sample encode an identical CDR3. This sequence joins TRBV6-5 and TRBJ1-3; the D gene is possibly TRBD1 (6 bases). Germline CDR1 MNHEY, CDR2 SVGAGI. This CDR3 contains 14 residues. Trimming took 6 bases from V and 1 from J, leaving 10 bases between them. The chain's CDR3 is CASSTGFSGNTIYF. The CDR3 coding sequence is TGTGCCAGCAGCACAGGGTTTTCTGGAAACACCATATATTTT.

This clone appeared once. The rearrangement links TRBV6-7 to TRBJ1-1, with D perhaps TRBD1 (5 bases). TRBV6-7 is recorded as an ORF, its role being uncertain. The CDR3 is made up of 13 amino acids. Trimming pared 7 bases from V and 0 bases from J, leaving 9 bases between. CDR3: CASKNRLNTEAFF. Written as DNA, the CDR3 is TGTGCCAGCAAGAACAGGCTGAACACTGAAGCTTTCTTT.